Detailed here is one T cell receptor beta chain. This CDR3 is built from 15 residues. V lost 1 base and J lost 8, with 17 bases in between. Per the germline V gene, CDR1 is LGHDT and CDR2 is YNNKEL (reference sequence). This specimen comes from a study of blood T cell repertoires in COVID-19. About the research overall: PBMCs, B-cell-depleted T cells, or T cells provided the cDNA or gDNA that made up the material.

Participants' reported clinical history set cohort assignment. Method: immunoSEQ multiplex PCR; TCRdb's copy keeps in-frame clones and lacks some. Among a few hundred thousand clones listed, 85% were seen once. The clonotype was recovered from a woman aged 45-65 years who had recovered from COVID-19. Material: PBMCs or T cells enriched from blood (not recorded which). The chain couples TRBV3-1 (or the pseudogene TRBV3-2) to TRBJ1-2; D gene unclear. The CDR3 protein is CASSQASIRRRGYTF. In nucleotides, the CDR3 is TGTGCCAGCAGCCAAGCTTCCATCCGGCGGAGGGGCTACACCTTC.